This T cell receptor beta chain was captured by sequencing in a study of cytomegalovirus exposure and HLA in healthy donors. Study at large: Of around 400 genotyped donors, 81% grouped in the Caucasian-associated ancestry cluster. General observations from the study: Because they were indistinguishable, some V segments, including TRBV6-2 and TRBV6-3, were excluded. Immune exposure information comprised only CMV serostatus.

This CDR3 has 16 amino acids. V lost 5 bases and J lost 3, with 17 bases in between. In germline, CDR1 is MNHEY, CDR2 SMNVEV (reference sequence). The PCR made use of 60 Vbeta and 13 Jbeta primers. Some clones are missing from TCRdb's copy, which holds only in-frame ones; the method was immunoSEQ multiplex PCR. The profile shows fewer than 200,000 clones, 80% of them singletons. This clone was seen just once. Its antigen is as yet unknown. The sequencing sample was made of PBMCs. This sequence originates from a man under 40 in good health and CMV-seronegative. The V gene is TRBV27, the J gene TRBJ1-5; D may be TRBD1 (5 bases). CDR3 nucleotide sequence: TGTGCCAGCAGTCGACGGGGGTCTCCAGACAATCAGCCCCAGCATTTT. Residues: CASSRRGSPDNQPQHF.